These 10 T cell receptor beta chains came from one sample sequenced in a study of Ad26.COV2.S vaccination and SARS-CoV-2 variants. Indicated treatment: 15 to 20 received Ad26.COV2.S at low or high dose, single or two shots; 5 received placebo; per-sample allocation not given. Specimen acquisition occurred on day 63 following the initial vaccine or placebo injection. TCRdb keeps only in-frame clones here, not all; method: immunoSEQ multiplex PCR. Of about 280,000 clones in the sample, around 87% are singletons; the top ten hold 3% to 4%. The sequencing used peripheral blood, collected in a trial of Ad26.COV2.S vaccine versus placebo. Source of these receptors: a person aged 18-60 years who received the Ad26.COV2.S COVID-19 vaccine or a placebo.

V usage is TRBV5-1 and J usage is TRBJ2-6; no clear D gene. Germline assignment: CDR1 SGHRS and CDR2 YFSETQ. The CDR3 has 13 residues. The V end was cut by 5 bases, the J end by 0 bases, with 3 bases between. CDR3 in DNA: TGCGCCAGCAGGTTCTCTGGGGCCAACGTCCTGACTTTC. It yields the protein CASRFSGANVLTF.

This chain uses TRBV30 with TRBJ2-5; 9 bases map to TRBD1. Germline lookup yields CDR1 GTSNPN and CDR2 SVGIG (reference sequence). After removal of 7 bases from V and 5 bases from J, the junction contained 8 bases not matched to a gene. This CDR3 has 13 amino acids. CDR3 in amino acids: CALDRGLGETQYF. CDR3 sequence (DNA): TGTGCCTTAGACAGGGGGTTAGGTGAGACCCAGTACTTC. Variable domain in full (rest from reference TRBV30 and TRBJ2-5): SQTIHQWPATLVQPVGSPLSLECTVEGTSNPNLYWYRQAAGRGLQLLFYSVGIGQISSEVPQNLSASRPQDRQFILSSKKLLLSDSGFYLCALDRGLGETQYFGPGTRLLVL.

The genes are TRBV18 and TRBJ1-2; D unresolved. The V end lost 2 bases, the J end lost 7 bases, and 17 bases lay between the germline ends. This CDR3 has 15 amino acids. The germline V gene has CDR1 KGHSH and CDR2 LQKENI. The CDR3 DNA follows: TGTGCCAGCTCACCAATTCGGTCAGCCCCTCGTGGCTACACCTTC. It specifies CASSPIRSAPRGYTF.

The V call is TRBV9, the J call TRBJ2-2; D is unresolved. The V and J ends lost 2 bases and 7 bases respectively, with 6 bases between them. The germline V gene encodes CDR1 SGDLS and CDR2 YYNGEE. The CDR3 extends over 12 amino acids. The CDR3 protein is CASSVLGGELFF. The CDR3 region has the DNA TGTGCCAGCAGCGTTCTGGGCGGGGAGCTGTTTTTT. Together with reference TRBV9 and TRBJ2-2, the CDR3 gives the full variable domain: DSGVTQTPKHLITATGQRVTLRCSPRSGDLSVYWYQQSLDQGLQFLIQYYNGEERAKGNILERFSAQQFPDLHSELNLSSLELGDSALYFCASSVLGGELFFGEGSRLTVL.

V usage is TRBV9 and J usage is TRBJ1-2, with 8 bases identical to TRBD1. The ends lost 2 bases at V and 3 bases at J; junction bases unmatched: 3. Germline lookup yields CDR1 SGDLS and CDR2 YYNGEE. The CDR3 is 14 amino acids. CDR3 amino acids: CASSVGQGDYGYTF. The DNA for the CDR3 is TGTGCCAGCAGCGTCGGACAGGGCGACTATGGCTACACCTTC.

This chain uses TRBV5-4 with TRBJ1-2, with 7 bases lining up with TRBD1. Germline lookup yields CDR1 SGHNT and CDR2 YYREEE (reference sequence). This CDR3 spans 17 amino acids. The ends lost 0 bases at V and 0 bases at J; junction bases unmatched: 8. For the CDR3, the DNA is TGTGCCAGCAGCTTGGATCGAACCGGGACAGCTAACTATGGCTACACCTTC. It encodes CASSLDRTGTANYGYTF.

The genes are TRBV19 and TRBJ2-1, with D unresolved. The CDR3 is 12 amino acids. Germline lookup yields CDR1 LNHDA and CDR2 SQIVND (reference sequence). V gave up 5 bases and J gave up 9 bases, with 11 bases separating them. The DNA of the CDR3 is TGTGCCAGTAGTTCCGGGCGCGGTGAGCAGTTCTTC. This sequence encodes CASSSGRGEQFF.

This clone turned up a few times. This CDR3 fails to terminate in the conserved phenylalanine or tryptophan, so it likely reflects a read error. The DNA is omitted, as the CDR3 cannot be located on it reliably, and the CDR3 follows TCRdb's listing. CDR3 sequence reads: CASSIRDKPSV. V and J are TRBV2 and TRBJ2-4; TRBD1 was called by the table and not checked on the DNA. Both ends counted, the CDR3 spans 11 residues. In germline, CDR1 is SNHLY, CDR2 FYNNEI.

The CDR3 loop reads CASSPRQGAGGYTF. In DNA form, the CDR3 reads TGTGCCAGCAGCCCCCGACAGGGGGCGGGTGGCTACACCTTC. The genes are TRBV7-9 and TRBJ1-2; TRBD1 aligns across 10 bases. J lost 7 bases, V lost 5 bases, and 7 bases had no gene match. From germline, CDR1 is SEHNR and CDR2 FQNEAQ (reference sequence). CDR3 length equals 14 residues.

The CDR3 nucleotides read TGTGCCTGGAGTGTCCCCGTCTCCTCTGGAAACACCATATATTTT. Translation: CAWSVPVSSGNTIYF. The V and J genes are TRBV30 and TRBJ1-3; the D is unclear. CDR3 length: 15 residues. The germline gives CDR1 GTSNPN, CDR2 SVGIG (reference sequence). The germline V and J ends were trimmed by 0 bases and 0 bases, with 9 bases remaining between them.